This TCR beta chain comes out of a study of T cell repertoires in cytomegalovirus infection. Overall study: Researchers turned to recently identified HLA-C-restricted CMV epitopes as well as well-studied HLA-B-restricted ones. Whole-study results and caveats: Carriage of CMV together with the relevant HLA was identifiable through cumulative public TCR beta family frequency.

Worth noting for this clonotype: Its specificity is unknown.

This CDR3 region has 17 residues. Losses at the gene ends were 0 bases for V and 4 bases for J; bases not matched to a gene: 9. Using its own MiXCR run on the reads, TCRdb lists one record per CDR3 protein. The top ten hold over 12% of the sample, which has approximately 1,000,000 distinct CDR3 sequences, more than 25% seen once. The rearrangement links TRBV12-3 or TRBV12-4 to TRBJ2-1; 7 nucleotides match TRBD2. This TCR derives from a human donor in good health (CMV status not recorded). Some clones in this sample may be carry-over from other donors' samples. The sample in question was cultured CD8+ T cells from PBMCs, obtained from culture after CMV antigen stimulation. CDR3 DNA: TGTGCCAGCAGTTTAGCGTGGGTAGCGGGTGATTACAATGAGCAGTTCTTC. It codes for CASSLAWVAGDYNEQFF.